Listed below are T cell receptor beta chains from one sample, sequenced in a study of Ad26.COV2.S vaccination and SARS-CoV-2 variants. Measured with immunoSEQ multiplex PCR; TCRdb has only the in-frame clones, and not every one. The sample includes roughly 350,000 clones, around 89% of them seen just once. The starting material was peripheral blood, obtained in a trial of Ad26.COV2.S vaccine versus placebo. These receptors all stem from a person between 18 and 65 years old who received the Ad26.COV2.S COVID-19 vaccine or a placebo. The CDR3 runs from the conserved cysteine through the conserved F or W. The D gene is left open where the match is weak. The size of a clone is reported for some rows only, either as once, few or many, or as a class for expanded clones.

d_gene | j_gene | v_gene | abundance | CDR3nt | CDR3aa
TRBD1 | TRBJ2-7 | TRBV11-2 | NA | TGTGCCAGCAGCTTACTCGGACAGGGATCCTACGAGCAGTACTTC | CASSLLGQGSYEQYF
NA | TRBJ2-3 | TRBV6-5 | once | TGTGCCAGCGGTACTAGGGGCCTTGGCACAGATACGCAGTATTTT | CASGTRGLGTDTQYF
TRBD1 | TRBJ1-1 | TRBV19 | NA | TGTGCCAGTAGTTTCGACAGGGCATATGAAGCTTTCTTT | CASSFDRAYEAFF
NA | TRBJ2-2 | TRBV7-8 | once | TGTGCCATAAACCCGGTAGGAGTCCCTTCGAACACCGGGGAGCTGTTTTTT | CAINPVGVPSNTGELFF
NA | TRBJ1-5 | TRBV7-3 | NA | TGTGCCAGCAGCAGGGACACGAGTGGGAATCAGCCCCAGCATTTT | CASSRDTSGNQPQHF
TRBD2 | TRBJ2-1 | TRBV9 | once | TGTGCCAGCAGCGTATCCTGGACTAGCGGGAGCGAAACGATCTTC | CASSVSWTSGSETIF
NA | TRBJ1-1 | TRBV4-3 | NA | TGCGCCAGCAGCCAAGATGGGAGATACACTGAAGCTTTCTTT | CASSQDGRYTEAFF
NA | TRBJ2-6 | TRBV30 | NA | TGTGCCTGGAGTGTAGGGTCTGGGGCCAACGTCCTGACTTTC | CAWSVGSGANVLTF
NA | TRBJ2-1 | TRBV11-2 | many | TGTGCCAGCAGCTTTGAGGGCAGGGGATACAATGAGCAGTTCTTC | CASSFEGRGYNEQFF
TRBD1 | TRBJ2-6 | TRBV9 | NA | TGTGCCAGCAGCGTAGCCCATCTGGACAGGGGGCTAGGTGGGGCCAACGTCCTGACTTTC | CASSVAHLDRGLGGANVLTF
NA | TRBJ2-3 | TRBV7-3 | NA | TGTGCCAGCAGCTTAATACCGAGACAGGATACGGCAGATACGCAGTATTTT | CASSLIPRQDTADTQYF
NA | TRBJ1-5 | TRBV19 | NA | TGTGCCAGTAGTATAGCGCGTCTATCTCTGCCGGGCAATCAGCCCCAGCATTTT | CASSIARLSLPGNQPQHF
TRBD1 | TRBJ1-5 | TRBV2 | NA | TGTGCCAGCAGCAGGGAGAGAGGGGGCGAACCCCAGCATTTT | CASSRERGGEPQHF
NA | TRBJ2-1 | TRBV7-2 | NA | TGTGCCAGCAGCTTTGACAGAAGCTCCTACAATGAGCAGTTCTTC | CASSFDRSSYNEQFF
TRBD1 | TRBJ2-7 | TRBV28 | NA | TGTGCCAGCAGTTCATCGGGACAGCAACCCTACGAGCAGTACTTC | CASSSSGQQPYEQYF
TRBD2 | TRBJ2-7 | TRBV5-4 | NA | TGTGCCAGCAGCTTAGAGACTAGCGGGGTTTCCGAGCAGTACTTC | CASSLETSGVSEQYF
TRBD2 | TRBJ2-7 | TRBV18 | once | TGTGCCAGCTCACCAAACGCGGCCGGGACTAGCGAGGAGCAGTACTTC | CASSPNAAGTSEEQYF
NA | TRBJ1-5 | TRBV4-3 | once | TGCGCCAGCAGCCAAGATGAGGGAATTGGCAATCAGCCCCAGCATTTT | CASSQDEGIGNQPQHF
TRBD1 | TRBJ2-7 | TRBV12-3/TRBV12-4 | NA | TGTGCCAGCATCAGGACAGGGTTTAACGAGCAGTACTTC | CASIRTGFNEQYF
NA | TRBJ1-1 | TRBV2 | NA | TGTGCCAGCAGTGAGGGACCCACTGAAGCTTTCTTT | CASSEGPTEAFF